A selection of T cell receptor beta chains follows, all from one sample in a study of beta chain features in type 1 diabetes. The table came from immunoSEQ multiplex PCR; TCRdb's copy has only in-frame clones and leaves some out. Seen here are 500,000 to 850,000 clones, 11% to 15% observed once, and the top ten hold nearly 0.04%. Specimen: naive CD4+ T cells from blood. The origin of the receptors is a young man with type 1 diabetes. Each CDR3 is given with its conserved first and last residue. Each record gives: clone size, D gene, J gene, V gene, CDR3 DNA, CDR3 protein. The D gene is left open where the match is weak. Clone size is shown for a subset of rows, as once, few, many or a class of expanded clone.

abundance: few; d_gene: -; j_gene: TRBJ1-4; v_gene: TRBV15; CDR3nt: TGTGCCACCAGCAGATCCCGACAGACTAATGAAAAACTGTTTTTT; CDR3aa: CATSRSRQTNEKLFF
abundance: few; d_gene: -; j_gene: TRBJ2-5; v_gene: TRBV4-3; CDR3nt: TGCGCCAGCAGCCAAGGCCCGGGGGCCCAGTACTTC; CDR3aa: CASSQGPGAQYF
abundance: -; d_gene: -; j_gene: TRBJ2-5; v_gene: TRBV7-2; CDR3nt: TGTGCCAGCAGCCCTTCCCCTGGGGAGAAGACCCAGTACTTC; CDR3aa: CASSPSPGEKTQYF
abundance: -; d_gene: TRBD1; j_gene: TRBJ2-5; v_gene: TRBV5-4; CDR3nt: TGTGCCAGCAGCTTGGCCCAGGGGGCTCGGGAGACCCAGTACTTC; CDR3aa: CASSLAQGARETQYF
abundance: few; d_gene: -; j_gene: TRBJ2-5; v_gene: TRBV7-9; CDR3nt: TGTGCCAGCAGCAGCGTGGGGAGTTGGGAGACCCAGTACTTC; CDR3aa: CASSSVGSWETQYF
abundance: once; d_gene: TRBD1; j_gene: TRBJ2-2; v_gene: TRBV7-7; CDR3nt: TGTGCTAGCAGCCCCGACAGGGGAAACACCGGGGAGCTGTTTTTT; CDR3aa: CASSPDRGNTGELFF
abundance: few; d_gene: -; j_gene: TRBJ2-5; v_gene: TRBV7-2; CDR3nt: TGTGCCAGCAGCTATGGTCCTGGCACCCAGTACTTC; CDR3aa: CASSYGPGTQYF
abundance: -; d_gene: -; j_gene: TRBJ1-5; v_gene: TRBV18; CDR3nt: TGTGCCAGCTCACCAGGCACAGGGCCCCAGCCCCAGCATTTT; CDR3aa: CASSPGTGPQPQHF
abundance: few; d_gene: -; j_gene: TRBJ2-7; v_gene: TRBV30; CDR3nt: TGTGCCTGGAGTGAGGGGGCCCTTCGGGGGCCCGAGCAGTACTTC; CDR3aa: CAWSEGALRGPEQYF
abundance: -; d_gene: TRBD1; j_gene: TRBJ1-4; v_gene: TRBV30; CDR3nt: TGTGCCTGGAGACCCGGGACAGGGGTAGGAGAAAAACTGTTTTTT; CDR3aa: CAWRPGTGVGEKLFF
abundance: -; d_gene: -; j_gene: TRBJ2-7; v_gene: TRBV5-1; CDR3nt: TGCGCCAGCAGCTTGTCGGTGACAGCCTACGAGCAGTACTTC; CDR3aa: CASSLSVTAYEQYF
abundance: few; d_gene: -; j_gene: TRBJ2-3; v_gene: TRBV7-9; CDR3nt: TGTGCCAGCAGCACAGGGTCAGATACGCAGTATTTT; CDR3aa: CASSTGSDTQYF
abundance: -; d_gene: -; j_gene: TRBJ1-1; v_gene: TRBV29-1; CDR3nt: TGCAGCGTTGAAGATCGGGGTGAGGGAGCTTTCTTT; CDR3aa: CSVEDRGEGAFF
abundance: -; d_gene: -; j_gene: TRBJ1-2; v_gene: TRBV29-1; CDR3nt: TGCAGCGTTGATATACAGGATTTTGCGGGCTATGGCTACACCTTC; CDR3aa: CSVDIQDFAGYGYTF
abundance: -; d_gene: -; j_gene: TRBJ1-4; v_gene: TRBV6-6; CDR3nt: TGTGCCAGCAGATATGACAGTGCCACTGAAAAACTGTTTTTT; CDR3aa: CASRYDSATEKLFF
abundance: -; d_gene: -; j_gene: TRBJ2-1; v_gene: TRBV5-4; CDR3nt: TGTGCCAGCAGCGTGTCCGGGATGAACAATGAGCAGTTCTTC; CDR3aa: CASSVSGMNNEQFF
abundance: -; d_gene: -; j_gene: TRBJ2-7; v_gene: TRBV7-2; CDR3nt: TGTGCCAGCAGCTCAGGGGGGACAGCGGCGTACGAGCAGTACTTC; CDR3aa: CASSSGGTAAYEQYF
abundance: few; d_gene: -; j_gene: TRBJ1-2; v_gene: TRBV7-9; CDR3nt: TGTGCCAGCAGCTTGGCCGGGACAAACGCTAACTATGGCTACACCTTC; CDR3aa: CASSLAGTNANYGYTF
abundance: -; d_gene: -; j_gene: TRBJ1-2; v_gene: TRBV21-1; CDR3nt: TGTGCCACCACCTCAGGACCCCGTCAGGACTATGGCTACACCTTC; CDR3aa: CATTSGPRQDYGYTF
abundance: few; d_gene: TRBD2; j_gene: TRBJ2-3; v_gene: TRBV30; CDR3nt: TGTGCCTGGAGGAGTCGCGCTAGCGGGTCAGATACGCAGTATTTT; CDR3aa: CAWRSRASGSDTQYF
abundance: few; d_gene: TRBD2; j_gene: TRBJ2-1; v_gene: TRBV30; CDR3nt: TGTGCCTGGAGTCCGGGACTAGCGGGAGAAGGCGGTTACAATGGGCAGTTCTTC; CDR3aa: CAWSPGLAGEGGYNGQFF
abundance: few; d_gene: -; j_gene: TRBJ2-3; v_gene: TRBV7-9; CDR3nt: TGTGCCAGCAGCTTTAGGATCCCTAGCACAGATACGCAGTATTTT; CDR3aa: CASSFRIPSTDTQYF
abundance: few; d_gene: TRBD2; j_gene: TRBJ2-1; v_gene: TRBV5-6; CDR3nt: TGTGCCAGCAGCGTGGAGGGACTAGTCTTCTTC; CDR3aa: CASSVEGLVFF
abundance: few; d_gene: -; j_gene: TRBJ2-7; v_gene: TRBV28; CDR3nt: TGTGCCAGCAGTCCACCGCAGGGGAACTACGAGCAGTACTTC; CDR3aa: CASSPPQGNYEQYF
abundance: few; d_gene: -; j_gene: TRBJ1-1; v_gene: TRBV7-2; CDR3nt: TGTGCCAGCAGCTTTACAACTATGAACACTGAAGCTTTCTTT; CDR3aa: CASSFTTMNTEAFF
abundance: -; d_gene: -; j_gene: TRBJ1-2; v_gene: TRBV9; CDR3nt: TGTGCCAGCAGCGTAGGCCCCCGACAGACCCTTAACTATGGCTACACCTTC; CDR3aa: CASSVGPRQTLNYGYTF
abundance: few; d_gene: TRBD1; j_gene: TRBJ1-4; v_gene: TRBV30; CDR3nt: TGTGCCTGGAGTGTACAGGGGGCTGAAAAACTGTTTTTT; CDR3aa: CAWSVQGAEKLFF
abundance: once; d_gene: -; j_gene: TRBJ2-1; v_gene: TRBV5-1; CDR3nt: TGCGCCAGCAGCTTGGCCATCGGGACCTCCTACAATGAGCAGTTCTTC; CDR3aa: CASSLAIGTSYNEQFF